This passage covers 18 T cell receptor beta chains from one sample sequenced in a study of blood T cell repertoires in COVID-19. The repertoire was sequenced with immunoSEQ multiplex PCR; TCRdb's copy has only in-frame clones and lacks some. Here the sample spans 150,000 to 200,000 clones, 70% to 90% being singletons. Material: peripheral blood. All receptors come from a man younger than 35 with acute or convalescent COVID-19.

This chain connects TRBV2 to TRBJ2-1; TRBD2 aligns across 8 bases. From germline, CDR1 is SNHLY and CDR2 FYNNEI. The CDR3 contains 15 residues. J lost 9 bases, V lost 3 bases, and 10 bases had no gene match. The chain's CDR3 is CASSEGLVGVREQFF. CDR3 nucleotide sequence: TGTGCCAGCAGTGAGGGACTAGTAGGGGTCCGTGAGCAGTTCTTC.

This clone appeared once. V and J are TRBV7-2 and TRBJ1-2; 10 bases match TRBD1. This CDR3 spans 17 amino acids. Per germline, CDR1 SGHTA and CDR2 FQGNSA. J gave up 4 bases and V 5 bases, and 13 bases lay outside the gene matches. For the CDR3, the DNA is TGTGCCAGCAGCCCTCAACCACAGGACAGGGGGGGCTATGGCTACACCTTC. The encoded protein is CASSPQPQDRGGYGYTF. Looking up the rest from reference TRBV7-2 and TRBJ1-2 gives the full variable domain: GAGVSQSPSNKVTEKGKDVELRCDPISGHTALYWYRQSLGQGLEFLIYFQGNSAPDKSGLPSDRFSAERTGGSVSTLTIQRTQQEDSAVYLCASSPQPQDRGGYGYTFGSGTRLTVV.

This clone appeared a few times. The chain links TRBV28 to TRBJ1-2, with 7 bases aligning to TRBD1. The germline gives CDR1 MDHEN, CDR2 SYDVKM. CDR3 length: 14 amino acids. The junction had 6 bases not matched to a gene; V was cut back by 5 bases and J by 3 bases. CDR3: CASSPTGLHYGYTF. The CDR3 region has the DNA TGTGCCAGCAGTCCGACAGGGCTGCACTATGGCTACACCTTC.

This clone has a handful of counts. The chain carries TRBV19 and TRBJ1-1; 7 bases fit TRBD1. The CDR3 is 14 amino acids. Germline CDR1 and CDR2: LNHDA and SQIVND (reference sequence). With 5 bases clipped from V and 3 bases from J, the junction kept 6 bases outside the gene matches. This CDR3 is CASSPGGLDTEAFF. In DNA, the CDR3 is TGTGCCAGTAGTCCAGGGGGTTTGGACACTGAAGCTTTCTTT.

The chain combines TRBV4-1 with TRBJ2-1, with D possibly TRBD2 on 5 matching bases. V gave up 3 bases and J gave up 4 bases, with 13 bases separating them. Germline-derived CDR1 and CDR2 are MGHRA and YSYEKL. This CDR3 has 15 residues. Here the CDR3 DNA reads TGCGCCAGCAGCCAGATCTTCGGCGGGTACAATGAGCAGTTCTTC. This translates into CASSQIFGGYNEQFF.

V and J are TRBV28 and TRBJ1-2; 8 nucleotides match TRBD1. The length of the CDR3 is 15 residues. V lost 5 bases to trimming and J lost 5 bases; unmatched junction nucleotides: 10. Germline V gives CDR1 MDHEN, CDR2 SYDVKM. This chain's CDR3 is CASSPPPGQAYGYTF. Written as DNA, the CDR3 is TGTGCCAGCAGTCCTCCCCCGGGACAGGCTTATGGCTACACCTTC.

The chain joins TRBV30 to TRBJ1-4; perhaps TRBD1 as D (5 bases). The CDR3 runs to 14 residues. Germline CDR1 is GTSNPN and CDR2 is SVGIG (reference sequence). Trimming took 2 bases from V and 0 from J, leaving 7 bases between them. This chain's CDR3 is CAWSWGATNEKLFF. CDR3 DNA: TGTGCCTGGAGTTGGGGGGCAACTAATGAAAAACTGTTTTTT.

This chain uses TRBV7-9 with TRBJ1-4; D uncertain. The V gene lost 2 bases and the J gene lost 0 bases, with 13 bases spanning the gap. The CDR3 covers 17 residues. From germline, CDR1 is SEHNR and CDR2 FQNEAQ (reference sequence). DNA for the CDR3: TGTGCCAGCAGCTTACTGATTGTTCAGACAACTAATGAAAAACTGTTTTTT. It specifies CASSLLIVQTTNEKLFF.

This clone was detected only once. The CDR3 DNA follows: TGCGCCAGCAGTCCTTCTTATACGACAGGAACCTCTGGAAACACCATATATTTT. It codes for CASSPSYTTGTSGNTIYF. V usage is TRBV4-1 and J usage is TRBJ1-3; a possible D gene is TRBD1 (6 bases). Germline CDR1 is MGHRA and CDR2 is YSYEKL. The CDR3 is made up of 18 amino acids. Between the trimmed V and J ends, which lost 6 bases and 0 bases, there was a span of 21 bases.

The V and J genes are TRBV5-6 and TRBJ1-1; D unclear. The CDR3 totals 13 residues. The V and J ends lost 0 bases and 2 bases respectively, with 5 bases between them. Germline V gene lookup returns CDR1 SGHDT and CDR2 YYEEEE. The CDR3 coding sequence is TGTGCCAGCAGCTTGGGGCATAACACTGAAGCTTTCTTT. Encoded protein: CASSLGHNTEAFF.

The chain links TRBV12-3 or TRBV12-4 to TRBJ1-2; tentative D call: TRBD1 (5 bases). V lost 4 bases, J lost 8 bases, and 14 bases lay in between. CDR3 length: 13 amino acids. The chain's CDR3 is CASSSWGGLGYTF. The CDR3 nucleotides are TGTGCCAGCAGTTCGTGGGGGGGTCTGGGCTACACCTTC.

The chain recombines TRBV30 with TRBJ1-5; 8 bases map to TRBD1. CDR3 length: 14 residues. Per germline, CDR1 GTSNPN and CDR2 SVGIG (reference sequence). Trimming removed 1 base from V and 5 bases from J; junction bases left unmatched: 4. CDR3 in amino acids: CAWSEGQGDQPQHF. CDR3 coding DNA: TGTGCCTGGAGTGAAGGACAGGGCGATCAGCCCCAGCATTTT.

As DNA, the CDR3 is TGTGCCAGCAGCTTAGGGGCAGGGGCCGACTATGGCTACACCTTC. Its translation is CASSLGAGADYGYTF. The V and J genes are TRBV7-2 and TRBJ1-2; D is possibly TRBD1 (6 bases). Per the germline V gene, CDR1 is SGHTA and CDR2 is FQGNSA. Trimming cost V 1 base and J 3 bases, with 12 bases left between them. The CDR3 covers 15 residues.

The V call is TRBV5-1, the J call TRBJ2-1; tentative D call: TRBD1 (6 bases). V was trimmed by 3 bases and J by 6 bases, leaving 13 bases between them. The CDR3 is made up of 14 amino acids. Germline-derived CDR1 and CDR2 are SGHRS and YFSETQ. CDR3 region: CASSYTGPSNEQFF. The CDR3 nucleotides are TGCGCCAGCAGCTACACAGGGCCCTCCAATGAGCAGTTCTTC.

The chain joins TRBV5-1 to TRBJ1-2; D ambiguous. This CDR3 has 12 residues. Trimming cost V 0 bases and J 8 bases, with 8 bases left between them. Germline CDR1 and CDR2: SGHRS and YFSETQ. DNA for the CDR3: TGCGCCAGCAGCTTGGGCAGTGCAGGCTACACCTTC. This encodes CASSLGSAGYTF.

This clone was recorded only once. A read error may account for a junction end that differs from germline. DNA of the CDR3: TGTGCCAGCAGCTTGGCCCTGGTGGGCCCCGACAATCAGCAGTTCTTC. Translation: CASSLALVGPDNQQFF. V gene TRBV5-4 combines with J gene TRBJ2-1; no clear D. The CDR3 consists of 16 residues. Germline V lookup: CDR1 SGHNT, CDR2 YYREEE (reference sequence).

DNA for the CDR3: TGTGCCAGCACCTCAACAGGGTATAATGAAAAACTGTTTTTT. It specifies CASTSTGYNEKLFF. This chain links TRBV7-9 with TRBJ1-4, with TRBD1 as a possible D gene (6 bases). V dropped 7 bases and J dropped 4 bases, with 13 bases sitting between them. CDR3 length: 14 residues. Germline V CDR1 and CDR2: SEHNR, FQNEAQ (reference sequence).

V gene TRBV12-5 combines with J gene TRBJ2-1; TRBD1 matches 7 bases. Germline V gene sequence: CDR1 LGHNT, CDR2 FRNRAP. The CDR3 length is 16 residues. V was pared by 3 bases and J by 0 bases, with 5 bases of the junction left unmatched. CDR3 DNA sequence: TGTGCTAGTGGTTTTTCCGGGACAGTCTCCTACAATGAGCAGTTCTTC. Protein: CASGFSGTVSYNEQFF.